This T cell receptor beta chain was identified in a study of cytomegalovirus exposure and HLA in healthy donors. Notes on the study in general: CMV serostatus was the only immune exposure information that was available. Later analysis suggested links between common viral pathogens and several top significant clusters.

Note on this clone: Its antigen is not identified.

The PCR employed 60 Vbeta primers together with 13 Jbeta primers. Here immunoSEQ multiplex PCR was the method, and the copy in TCRdb shows in-frame clones only, minus some. Here the sample spans about 89,000 clones, 85% being singletons. In germline, CDR1 is MNHEY, CDR2 SVGAGI. The CDR3 covers 14 residues. Trimming at V came to 6 bases and at J to 6 bases, leaving 8 bases not matched to a gene. The clonotype comes from a man between 35 and 55 years old in good health and CMV-seropositive. The rearrangement links TRBV6-5 to TRBJ2-5, with TRBD1 identical over 9 bases. The sample taken for sequencing was PBMCs. CDR3 region: CASSFGTGLKTQYF. The DNA for the CDR3 is TGTGCCAGCAGCTTCGGGACAGGGTTAAAGACCCAGTACTTC.